This entry lists 9 T cell receptor beta chains sequenced from one sample in a study of cytomegalovirus exposure and HLA in healthy donors. It was with 60 Vbeta and 13 Jbeta primers that the PCR ran. Sequenced by immunoSEQ multiplex PCR; TCRdb stores in-frame clones only, minus some. Of roughly 170,000 clones in the sample, about three quarters were seen once. Sample: PBMCs. Receptors were obtained from a female donor in good health and CMV-seronegative.

The rearrangement links TRBV27 to TRBJ2-1; possibly TRBD1 for D (5 bases). Trimming removed 4 bases at V and 6 bases at J, with 16 bases between. The germline CDR1 and CDR2 sequences are MNHEY and SMNVEV (reference sequence). The CDR3 is 15 residues long. CDR3: CASSSPNWGPNEQFF. In nucleotides, the CDR3 is TGTGCCAGCAGTTCTCCGAATTGGGGCCCCAATGAGCAGTTCTTC.

The chain has TRBV7-8 and TRBJ2-1; 7 bases are a match to TRBD2. Germline trimming cut 1 base from V and 0 bases from J; bases unmatched to any gene: 12. CDR3 length: 19 residues. CDR1 is SGHVS and CDR2 is FQNEAQ in the germline V gene. The CDR3 nucleotides are TGTGCCAGCAGCTTAGGATCGGGGCTAGCGGATAGCTCCTACAATGAGCAGTTCTTC. Translation gives CASSLGSGLADSSYNEQFF.

The chain combines TRBV14 with TRBJ1-5; D is unresolved. The CDR3 contains 13 residues. Germline loops: CDR1 SGHDN, CDR2 FVKESK. Trimming cost V 1 base and J 11 bases, with 12 bases left between them. This chain's CDR3 is CASSQGPPGTQHF. CDR3 sequence (DNA): TGTGCCAGCAGCCAAGGACCTCCCGGGACCCAGCATTTT.

V is TRBV6-6 and J is TRBJ1-5, with no clear D. V lost 6 bases, J lost 0 bases, and 12 bases lay in between. This CDR3 has 15 amino acids. Germline CDR1 and CDR2: MNHNY and SVGAGI (reference sequence). For the CDR3, the DNA is TGTGCCAGCAGCTCCAGAGGAGTTAGCAATCAGCCCCAGCATTTT. It yields the protein CASSSRGVSNQPQHF.

CDR3 nucleotides: TGCGCCAGCAGCCAAGATAGACTGCCCTCCGGGGAGCTGTTTTTT. Its translation: CASSQDRLPSGELFF. V is TRBV4-3 and J is TRBJ2-2, with D hard to call. There are 15 residues in the CDR3. Germline V gene data show CDR1 as LGHNA and CDR2 as YSLEER. V was shortened by 0 bases and J by 6 bases, with 11 bases between the two germline ends.

This clone has a handful of counts. J is TRBJ2-7 and V is TRBV4-1; weak D call: TRBD1 (6 bases). The germline CDR1 and CDR2 sequences are MGHRA and YSYEKL. The V end was cut by 3 bases, the J end by 5 bases, with 17 bases between. CDR3 length equals 15 residues. CDR3 residues: CASSQYMRGKDEQYF. DNA of the CDR3: TGCGCCAGCAGCCAGTATATGAGGGGGAAGGACGAGCAGTACTTC.

In this sample, this clone turned up a few times. The chain is built from TRBV7-2 and TRBJ2-4; no definite D call. With 5 bases removed from V and 0 bases from J, the gap between germline ends came to 11 bases. Germline values: CDR1 SGHTA, CDR2 FQGNSA. The CDR3 spans 15 residues. Written as DNA, the CDR3 is TGTGCCAGCAGCCTCAGCGCACTAGCCAAAAACATTCAGTACTTC. Translation: CASSLSALAKNIQYF.

This clone is a singleton in its sample. The J gene is TRBJ2-2, the V gene TRBV4-1; 11 bases agree with TRBD2. With V trimmed by 3 bases and J by 3 bases, 9 bases remained unmatched. Germline V gene lookup returns CDR1 MGHRA and CDR2 YSYEKL. This CDR3 is built from 18 residues. CDR3 nucleotides: TGCGCCAGCAGCCACTCCCCGGGACTAGCGGACCACACCGGGGAGCTGTTTTTT. Its protein product is CASSHSPGLADHTGELFF.

The chain couples TRBV4-3 to TRBJ2-7; 12 bases are shared with TRBD2. This CDR3 is 15 amino acids long. V trimming: 1 base; J trimming: 3 bases; junction bases outside the gene matches: 1. Germline CDR1 LGHNA, CDR2 YSLEER. The CDR3, as DNA: TGCGCCAGCAGCCAAGGGACTAGCGGGATCTACGAGCAGTACTTC. Protein product: CASSQGTSGIYEQYF.